These 23 T cell receptor beta chains share one sample of origin, sequenced in a study of blood T cell repertoires in COVID-19. Assay used: immunoSEQ multiplex PCR; TCRdb lists only in-frame clones, some missing. The sample contains approximately 170,000 clones, 80% to 85% of which appear only once. The specimen sequenced was peripheral blood. These receptors were taken from a woman between 70 and 85 years old with COVID-19, enrolled during active disease.

The chain employs TRBV5-4 and TRBJ2-2; D possibly corresponds to TRBD1 (5 bases). Between the trimmed V and J ends, which lost 4 bases and 1 base, there was a span of 17 bases. This CDR3 comprises 17 residues. Germline CDR1 is SGHNT and CDR2 is YYREEE (reference sequence). The CDR3 nucleotides are TGTGCCAGCAGCCGAGACAGAACCCGATTGAACACCGGGGAGCTGTTTTTT. Its translation: CASSRDRTRLNTGELFF.

The chain links TRBV13 to TRBJ2-4; TRBD2 is a possible D gene (5 bases). Germline V lookup: CDR1 PRHDT, CDR2 FYEKMQ (reference sequence). CDR3 length equals 19 residues. Trimming removed 5 bases at V and 0 bases at J, with 23 bases between. The CDR3 here is CASSATGWGVSGAKNIQYF. The CDR3 region has the DNA TGTGCCAGCAGCGCCACCGGGTGGGGAGTGTCGGGAGCCAAAAACATTCAGTACTTC.

V usage is TRBV18 and J usage is TRBJ1-2; perhaps TRBD1 as D (5 bases). CDR1 and CDR2 (germline): KGHSH, LQKENI. The CDR3 contains 14 residues. Deletions cut 3 bases from V and 4 bases from J, with 12 bases between. The DNA for the CDR3 is TGTGCCAGCTCACCCGGACAAGTCAGCTATGGCTACACCTTC. Its translation is CASSPGQVSYGYTF.

The CDR3 DNA sequence: TGTGCCAGCACCCTAGAAAACACCATATATTTT. It translates to CASTLENTIYF. The chain is built from TRBV6-6 and TRBJ1-3; D remains ambiguous. The V end lost 7 bases, the J end lost 6 bases, and 7 bases lay between the germline ends. This CDR3 comprises 11 residues. CDR1 is MNHNY and CDR2 is SVGAGI in the germline V gene (reference sequence).

V gene TRBV4-1 combines with J gene TRBJ1-3; tentatively, D is TRBD1 (5 bases). The germline CDR1 and CDR2 sequences are MGHRA and YSYEKL. V was cut by 0 bases and J by 10 bases, with 19 bases left in between. The CDR3 consists of 16 residues. The CDR3 is CASSQEAAAGFKTIYF. CDR3 in DNA: TGCGCCAGCAGCCAAGAAGCCGCGGCAGGGTTTAAGACCATATATTTT.

This clone has just one count. The genes are TRBV19 and TRBJ1-4; TRBD1 matches 7 bases. This CDR3 is built from 14 residues. V dropped 8 bases and J dropped 5; count of bases not matched to a gene: 8. Germline V gives CDR1 LNHDA, CDR2 SQIVND (reference sequence). Here the CDR3 reads CASQYRGWNEKLFF. The CDR3 DNA is TGTGCCAGTCAATACAGGGGATGGAATGAAAAACTGTTTTTT.

V gene TRBV28 combines with J gene TRBJ2-5; TRBD2 agrees at 10 bases. The V and J ends lost 5 bases and 4 bases, in that order; junction bases with no gene match: 1. Per germline, CDR1 MDHEN and CDR2 SYDVKM. The CDR3 is 13 amino acids. Written as DNA, the CDR3 is TGTGCCAGCAGTCCTAGCGGGAGAGAGACCCAGTACTTC. This sequence encodes CASSPSGRETQYF.

About this clone itself: The sample carries other DNA sequences with the same CDR3. This chain links TRBV9 with TRBJ1-4; possibly TRBD1 for D (5 bases). Germline loops: CDR1 SGDLS, CDR2 YYNGEE. The CDR3 runs to 14 residues. V was shortened by 4 bases and J by 7 bases, with 14 bases between the two germline ends. The CDR3 nucleotides are TGTGCCAGCAGCCCTCGCGGGGACGGTGAAAAACTGTTTTTT. It specifies CASSPRGDGEKLFF.

The chain combines TRBV2 with TRBJ2-1, with unresolved D. The ends were cut back, 1 base at V and 0 bases at J, with 7 bases in the middle. The CDR3 has 15 amino acids. The germline V gene has CDR1 SNHLY and CDR2 FYNNEI. The CDR3 here is CASSEGARSYNEQFF. CDR3 coding DNA: TGTGCCAGCAGTGAAGGGGCACGCTCCTACAATGAGCAGTTCTTC.

The CDR3 is CASSLLAAHTDTQYF. CDR3 bases: TGTGCCAGCAGCCTTCTAGCGGCTCACACAGATACGCAGTATTTT. V usage is TRBV14 and J usage is TRBJ2-3; TRBD2 agrees at 7 bases. Trimming took 4 bases from V and 2 from J; bases not matched to a gene: 6. Per the germline V gene, CDR1 is SGHDN and CDR2 is FVKESK. CDR3 length: 15 amino acids.

This clone was observed a single time. The chain couples TRBV28 to TRBJ2-7, with 12 bases matching TRBD1. In germline, CDR1 is MDHEN, CDR2 SYDVKM. This CDR3 spans 16 amino acids. The ends lost 5 bases at V and 5 bases at J; junction bases unmatched: 10. The CDR3 bases are TGTGCCAGCAGTACCCTCCGGGACAGGGGGCGCCACGAGCAGTACTTC. This sequence encodes CASSTLRDRGRHEQYF.

The chain couples TRBV2 to TRBJ1-5; 7 nucleotides align to TRBD1. V was clipped by 3 bases and J by 4 bases; unmatched bases: 3. CDR1 SNHLY and CDR2 FYNNEI come from the germline V gene. The CDR3 spans 14 residues. The CDR3, as DNA: TGTGCCAGCAGTGAGTCGGACAGGAATCAGCCCCAGCATTTT. It translates to CASSESDRNQPQHF.

The chain carries TRBV6-2 or TRBV6-3 and TRBJ2-7; D might be TRBD2 (6 bases). CDR3 size: 14 residues. Germline V lookup: CDR1 MNHEY, CDR2 SVGEGT. V lost 4 bases, J lost 5 bases, and 15 bases lay in between. DNA of the CDR3: TGTGCCAGCAGTTCAGGGACTGAGTCGGACGAGCAGTACTTC. Translating gives CASSSGTESDEQYF.

This chain uses TRBV18 with TRBJ2-1; the D gene is possibly TRBD1 (5 bases). Per germline, CDR1 KGHSH and CDR2 LQKENI. The CDR3 has 16 residues. Trimming removed 4 bases at V and 7 bases at J, with 20 bases between. DNA of the CDR3: TGTGCCAGCTCACGCTCCGACAATGGGGCGAGAAATGAGCAGTTCTTC. Protein sequence: CASSRSDNGARNEQFF.

The chain uses TRBV7-2 and TRBJ1-4; weak D call: TRBD1 (5 bases). This CDR3 comprises 15 residues. Germline CDR1 and CDR2: SGHTA and FQGNSA. Trimming left V 2 bases short and J 6 bases short, with 13 bases between. The CDR3 region is CASSLFRGLDEKLFF. CDR3 nucleotide sequence: TGTGCCAGCAGCTTATTTCGGGGACTTGATGAAAAACTGTTTTTT.

The V and J genes are TRBV4-1 and TRBJ2-7, with 14 nucleotides matching TRBD2. After removal of 6 bases from V and 2 bases from J, the junction contained 3 bases not matched to a gene. This CDR3 spans 15 amino acids. Germline V gene lookup returns CDR1 MGHRA and CDR2 YSYEKL. CDR3 sequence reads: CASSQGLAGAYEQYF. In DNA, the CDR3 is TGCGCCAGCAGTCAGGGACTAGCGGGAGCCTACGAGCAGTACTTC.

The chain employs TRBV7-2 and TRBJ2-7, with 7 nucleotides matching TRBD1. CDR1 is SGHTA and CDR2 is FQGNSA in the germline V gene. The CDR3 length is 15 residues. J was trimmed by 3 bases and V by 4 bases; bases with no gene match: 9. The CDR3 spells CASSSTGTAIYEQYF. As DNA, the CDR3 is TGTGCCAGCAGCTCCACCGGGACAGCCATCTACGAGCAGTACTTC. The variable domain in full, with the rest retrieved from reference TRBV7-2 and TRBJ2-7, is GAGVSQSPSNKVTEKGKDVELRCDPISGHTALYWYRQSLGQGLEFLIYFQGNSAPDKSGLPSDRFSAERTGGSVSTLTIQRTQQEDSAVYLCASSSTGTAIYEQYFGPGTRLTVT.

Of note for this clone: The same CDR3 can be traced to other DNA sequences in this sample. This sequence joins TRBV27 and TRBJ1-5, with TRBD1 matching 9 bases. Trimming at V came to 2 bases and at J to 0 bases, leaving 2 bases not matched to a gene. Germline V CDR1 and CDR2: MNHEY, SMNVEV (reference sequence). The CDR3 contains 16 residues. The CDR3 sequence is CASSLRTGDSNQPQHF. For the CDR3, the DNA is TGTGCCAGCAGTTTAAGGACAGGGGATAGCAATCAGCCCCAGCATTTT.

This clone was recorded at least ten times. The chain links TRBV5-6 to TRBJ1-6; D call uncertain. CDR3 length: 13 residues. Germline V gives CDR1 SGHDT, CDR2 YYEEEE. Trimming took 0 bases from V and 14 from J, leaving 12 bases between them. The chain's CDR3 is CASSLARGRALHF. The CDR3 DNA sequence: TGTGCCAGCAGCTTGGCCCGGGGTCGGGCCCTCCACTTT.

This chain connects TRBV5-5 to TRBJ2-7, with D perhaps TRBD1 (5 bases). Germline V lookup: CDR1 SGHKS, CDR2 YYEKEE (reference sequence). Trimming cost V 4 bases and J 3 bases, with 11 bases left between them. This CDR3 is 13 amino acids long. The CDR3 loop is CASSHSGIYEQYF. Written as DNA, the CDR3 is TGTGCCAGCAGCCACTCAGGGATCTACGAGCAGTACTTC.

The chain employs TRBV5-4 and TRBJ2-3, with D maybe TRBD2 (6 bases). CDR3 length: 15 residues. The germline V gene encodes CDR1 SGHNT and CDR2 YYREEE (reference sequence). Trimming stripped 2 bases from V and 3 bases from J, with 13 bases between. The CDR3 region is CASSLASEITDTQYF. The CDR3 coding sequence is TGTGCCAGCAGCTTAGCTAGCGAGATTACAGATACGCAGTATTTT.

The genes are TRBV13 and TRBJ2-7; 12 nucleotides align to TRBD2. V gave up 5 bases and J gave up 2 bases; unmatched junction bases: 7. The CDR3 is made up of 16 amino acids. The germline gives CDR1 PRHDT, CDR2 FYEKMQ (reference sequence). The CDR3 sequence: CASSLRRTSGTYEQYF. CDR3 sequence (DNA): TGTGCCAGCAGCCTCCGACGGACTAGCGGGACCTACGAGCAGTACTTC.

V gene TRBV10-3 combines with J gene TRBJ2-3, with 9 bases lining up with TRBD2. V was pared by 10 bases and J by 3 bases, with 8 bases of the junction left unmatched. Germline CDR1 reads ENHRY; CDR2 reads SYGVKD. The CDR3 is 14 residues long. CDR3 sequence: CATSTSGLTDTQYF. CDR3 in DNA: TGTGCCACCTCAACTAGCGGGTTGACAGATACGCAGTATTTT.